One T cell receptor (beta chain) is described in this entry. Germline CDR1 and CDR2: LGHNA and YNFKEQ. The CDR3 loop spans 16 amino acids. V was clipped by 2 bases and J by 5 bases; unmatched bases: 9. The data were taken from a study of PD-1 blockade in classical Hodgkin lymphoma. Repertoires were generated with immunoSEQ multiplex PCR, while TCRdb's copy carries only in-frame clones and drops some. The data hold tens of thousands of clones, with around 70% observed a single time. Each patient relapsed following autologous stem cell transplantation, and prior brentuximab vedotin exposure differed. The material was peripheral blood mononuclear cells (PBMCs), obtained at baseline. The receptor was isolated from a human donor with classical Hodgkin lymphoma. The chain is built from TRBV4-2 and TRBJ2-7; 10 bases fit TRBD2. The CDR3 DNA follows: TGTGCCAGCAGCCAAAGGCTAGCGGGGGCGGTGGACGAGCAGTACTTC. It specifies CASSQRLAGAVDEQYF.